Following are 18 T cell receptor beta chains from one sample sequenced in a study of T cell responses to AZD1222 COVID-19 vaccine. Generated by immunoSEQ multiplex PCR, the TCRdb table keeps only in-frame clones and is missing some. The sample holds tens of thousands of clones; approximately 90% are singletons and the top ten take 6.5% to 10%. Sequenced material: peripheral blood, taken 28 days after the second AZD1222 dose. All receptors come from an adult who received the AZD1222 COVID-19 vaccine.

CDR3 region: CASSEGAAFSPLHF. The CDR3 DNA reads as TGTGCCAGCAGTGAGGGGGCAGCGTTTTCGCCCCTCCACTTT. The genes are TRBV2 and TRBJ1-6; perhaps TRBD1 as D (6 bases). The CDR3 has 14 residues. Germline V gives CDR1 SNHLY, CDR2 FYNNEI. V gave up 3 bases and J gave up 13 bases, with 16 bases separating them.

The V and J genes are TRBV3-1 (or the pseudogene TRBV3-2) and TRBJ1-4; D perhaps matches TRBD1 (6 bases). Trimming shortened V by 2 bases and J by 8 bases, and 12 bases separated the two germline ends. This CDR3 region has 14 residues. CDR1 and CDR2 from the germline V gene are LGHDT and YNNKEL (reference sequence). CDR3 sequence (DNA): TGTGCCAGCAGCCAAATGACAGGAGGGGAAAAACTGTTTTTT. This encodes CASSQMTGGEKLFF.

This clone occurred a few times. The CDR3 region is CATSDPSGSQPQHF. The DNA for the CDR3 is TGTGCCACCAGTGATCCCTCGGGGTCTCAGCCCCAGCATTTT. The chain is built from TRBV24-1 and TRBJ1-5; no clear D gene. Germline V CDR1 and CDR2: KGHDR, SFDVKD. The CDR3 consists of 14 residues. Trimming removed 3 bases at V and 6 bases at J, with 11 bases between.

The sample holds a few counts of this clone. The chain carries TRBV10-3 and TRBJ2-7, with D perhaps TRBD2 (6 bases). This CDR3 is built from 13 residues. Trimming pared 10 bases from V and 0 bases from J, leaving 13 bases between. Germline-derived CDR1 and CDR2 are ENHRY and SYGVKD. CDR3: CATGASDSYEQYF. The CDR3 coding sequence is TGTGCCACGGGAGCTAGCGACTCCTACGAGCAGTACTTC.

The V gene is TRBV10-1, the J gene TRBJ2-2, with no clear D. The CDR3 sequence is 12 residues long. V shed 6 bases and J shed 2 bases, with 4 bases lying between them. The germline V gene has CDR1 WNHNN and CDR2 SYGVQD (reference sequence). CDR3 amino acids: CASSANTGELFF. CDR3 nucleotide sequence: TGCGCCAGCAGCGCAAACACCGGGGAGCTGTTTTTT.

J is TRBJ2-3 and V is TRBV9; D may be TRBD1 or TRBD2 (5 bases each). CDR1 SGDLS and CDR2 YYNGEE come from the germline V gene. There are 15 residues in the CDR3. Trimming took 4 bases from V and 0 from J, leaving 12 bases between them. In DNA form, the CDR3 reads TGTGCCAGCAGCACCGGTGGGGGTAGCACAGATACGCAGTATTTT. Translated: CASSTGGGSTDTQYF.

The chain links TRBV6-5 to TRBJ2-3; 10 positions match TRBD2. Germline lookup yields CDR1 MNHEY and CDR2 SVGAGI. The CDR3 contains 14 residues. Trimming took 6 bases from V and 1 from J; bases not matched to a gene: 1. The CDR3 spells CASRTSGRTDTQYF. The CDR3 DNA sequence: TGTGCCAGCAGGACTAGCGGGCGCACAGATACGCAGTATTTT.

The CDR3 spells CASRRGQIVMNTEAFF. Here the CDR3 DNA reads TGTGCCTCCCGAAGAGGACAGATCGTCATGAACACTGAAGCTTTCTTT. The chain combines TRBV28 with TRBJ1-1, with D possibly TRBD1 on 6 matching bases. The CDR3 spans 16 residues. Germline V gives CDR1 MDHEN, CDR2 SYDVKM. Trimming left V 11 bases short and J 0 bases short, with 22 bases between.

The genes are TRBV3-1 (or the pseudogene TRBV3-2) and TRBJ1-5, with D perhaps matching TRBD1 (5 bases). The V gene's germline CDR1 is LGHDT and CDR2 YNNKEL (reference sequence). V dropped 4 bases and J dropped 3 bases, with 10 bases sitting between them. CDR3 size: 14 residues. CDR3 loop: CASSPRQNNQPQHF. The CDR3 DNA reads as TGTGCCAGCAGCCCCCGACAGAACAATCAGCCCCAGCATTTT.

The rearrangement joins TRBV28 to TRBJ2-7, with 11 nucleotides matching TRBD2. Per germline, CDR1 MDHEN and CDR2 SYDVKM. Losses at the gene ends were 5 bases for V and 3 bases for J; bases not matched to a gene: 6. This CDR3 is built from 15 residues. The CDR3 region has the DNA TGTGCCAGCAGTCCGTCGACTAGCGGGGACTACGAGCAGTACTTC. It encodes CASSPSTSGDYEQYF. Full variable domain (outside the CDR3, taken from reference TRBV28 and TRBJ2-7): DVKVTQSSRYLVKRTGEKVFLECVQDMDHENMFWYRQDPGLGLRLIYFSYDVKMKEKGDIPEGYSVSREKKERFSLILESASTNQTSMYLCASSPSTSGDYEQYFGPGTRLTVT.

V is TRBV2 and J is TRBJ1-5; 9 bases agree with TRBD1. J was trimmed by 3 bases and V by 1 base; bases with no gene match: 7. Per germline, CDR1 SNHLY and CDR2 FYNNEI. The CDR3 runs to 17 residues. Here the CDR3 reads CASSEGGQGSLNQPQHF. CDR3 DNA sequence: TGTGCCAGCAGTGAAGGAGGACAGGGGTCTCTCAATCAGCCCCAGCATTTT.

The chain uses TRBV6-5 and TRBJ2-3; tentative D call: TRBD1 (6 bases). Per germline, CDR1 MNHEY and CDR2 SVGAGI. Trimming cost V 5 bases and J 8 bases, with 20 bases left between them. The CDR3 is 15 amino acids. CDR3 sequence reads: CASSTLDSPALTQYF. CDR3 DNA: TGTGCCAGCAGTACTTTGGACAGCCCCGCGCTTACGCAGTATTTT.

The CDR3 bases are TGCAGCGTTGAGCTTGAGACCCAGTACTTC. Protein: CSVELETQYF. The rearrangement uses TRBV29-1 and TRBJ2-5; the D is unclear. The CDR3 length is 10 residues. V lost 3 bases and J 5 bases, leaving 4 bases between the germline ends. Germline values: CDR1 SQVTM, CDR2 ANQGSEA.

The genes are TRBV7-2 and TRBJ2-7, with TRBD2 identical over 11 bases. In germline, CDR1 is SGHTA, CDR2 FQGNSA. CDR3 size: 16 residues. The junction had 7 bases not matched to a gene; V was cut back by 5 bases and J by 1 base. DNA for the CDR3: TGTGCCAGCAGCCCAGGACTAGCGGGCCCATCCTACGAGCAGTACTTC. Amino acids: CASSPGLAGPSYEQYF.

This chain links TRBV11-2 with TRBJ1-1, with D uncertain. The CDR3 length is 13 residues. The V gene lost 1 base and the J gene lost 1 base, with 4 bases spanning the gap. From germline, CDR1 is SGHAT and CDR2 FQNNGV. Here the CDR3 DNA reads TGTGCCAGCAGCTTAGTAAGGAACACTGAAGCTTTCTTT. Protein sequence: CASSLVRNTEAFF.

The CDR3 region has the DNA TGTGCCAGCAGTTACCTTCGGACTAGCGGGAGGTTGTACGAGCAGTACTTC. It codes for CASSYLRTSGRLYEQYF. V gene TRBV6-2 or TRBV6-3 combines with J gene TRBJ2-7; 14 bases fit TRBD2. The V and J ends lost 2 bases and 4 bases, in that order; junction bases with no gene match: 7. Germline CDR1 is MNHEY and CDR2 is SVGEGT. This CDR3 has 17 residues.

V gene TRBV11-2 combines with J gene TRBJ2-1; D could derive from TRBD1 or TRBD2 (5 bases each). The germline V and J ends were trimmed by 1 base and 3 bases, with 10 bases remaining between them. The CDR3 runs to 15 residues. Germline CDR1 SGHAT, CDR2 FQNNGV. CDR3 loop: CASSLGRDDYNEQFF. The CDR3 coding sequence is TGTGCCAGCAGCTTAGGCCGGGACGACTACAATGAGCAGTTCTTC.

The gene calls are TRBV9 and TRBJ2-7; D ambiguous. This CDR3 comprises 15 residues. Germline lookup yields CDR1 SGDLS and CDR2 YYNGEE. Trimming left V 0 bases short and J 2 bases short, with 12 bases between. The CDR3 loop is CASSVGRLQPYEQYF. DNA of the CDR3: TGTGCCAGCAGCGTAGGTAGGTTACAGCCCTACGAGCAGTACTTC.